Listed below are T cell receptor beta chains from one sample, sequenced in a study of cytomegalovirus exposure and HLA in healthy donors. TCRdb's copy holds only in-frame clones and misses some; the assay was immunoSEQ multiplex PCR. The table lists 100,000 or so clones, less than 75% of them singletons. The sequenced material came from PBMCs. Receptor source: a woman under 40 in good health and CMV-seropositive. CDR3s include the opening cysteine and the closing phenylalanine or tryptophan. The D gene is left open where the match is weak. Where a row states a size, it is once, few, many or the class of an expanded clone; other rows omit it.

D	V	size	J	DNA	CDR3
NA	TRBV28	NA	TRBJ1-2	TGTGCCAGCAGTATCAACTATGGCTACCCCTTC	CASSINYGYPF
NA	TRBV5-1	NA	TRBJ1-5	TGCGCCAGCAGCCCCCTTGGGAGGGACAATCAGCCCCAGCATTTT	CASSPLGRDNQPQHF
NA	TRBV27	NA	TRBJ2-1	TGTGCCAGCAGCATCCTAACGACAGGCCGGAATGAGCAGTTCTTC	CASSILTTGRNEQFF
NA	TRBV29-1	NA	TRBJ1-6	TGCAGCGTGACGCCCCTGGCGGGGGATTCACCCCTCCACTTT	CSVTPLAGDSPLHF
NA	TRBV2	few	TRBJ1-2	TGTGCCAGCAGTTGGGGGGGGTATGGCTACACCTTC	CASSWGGYGYTF
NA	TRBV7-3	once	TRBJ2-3	TGTGCCAGCAGCTCCGGACTACAAGGAGCTGATACGCAGTATTTT	CASSSGLQGADTQYF
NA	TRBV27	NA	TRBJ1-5	TGTGCCAGCAGAATACCGCGGGACGCTGGTTTTAGCAATCAGCCCCAGCATTTT	CASRIPRDAGFSNQPQHF
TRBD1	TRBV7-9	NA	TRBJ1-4	TGTGCCAGCAGCCTCCCCGGACAGGCGGGGCGGGAAAAACTGTTTTTT	CASSLPGQAGREKLFF
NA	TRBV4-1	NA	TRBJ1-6	TGCGCCAGCAGCCAAGGGACAAGCTCCTATAATTCACCCCTCCACTTT	CASSQGTSSYNSPLHF
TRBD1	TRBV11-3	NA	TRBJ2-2	TGTGCCAGCAGCTTAGACCGACAGGGGGCCGGGGAGCTGTTTTTT	CASSLDRQGAGELFF
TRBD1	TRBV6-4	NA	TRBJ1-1	TGTGCCAGCAGTGAACAGGGGACGAACACTGAAGCTTTCTTT	CASSEQGTNTEAFF
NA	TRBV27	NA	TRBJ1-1	TGTGCCAGCAGTTTAAGCCCCAGGGGACCCCATGAAGCTTTCTTT	CASSLSPRGPHEAFF
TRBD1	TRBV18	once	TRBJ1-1	TGTGCCAGCTCACCATTGGGACAGGGAGGGGACACTGAAGCTTTCTTT	CASSPLGQGGDTEAFF
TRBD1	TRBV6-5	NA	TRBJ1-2	TGTGCCAGCAGTGAAATGGACAGGGGGAAAGGCTACACCTTC	CASSEMDRGKGYTF
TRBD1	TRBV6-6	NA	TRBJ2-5	TGTGCCAGCAGTTCTCGAAAGGGGGCGATCCAAGAGACCCAGTACTTC	CASSSRKGAIQETQYF
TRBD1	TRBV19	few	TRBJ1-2	TGTGCCAGCCGACTACAGGGGAAGAGGTATGGCTACACCTTC	CASRLQGKRYGYTF
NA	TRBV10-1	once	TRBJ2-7	TGCGCCAGCAGTGAGTCAGGGGTGGGGTACGAGCAGTACTTC	CASSESGVGYEQYF
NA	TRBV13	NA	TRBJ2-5	TGTGCCAGCAGCCTTAGCGTAGAAGAGACCCAGTACTTC	CASSLSVEETQYF
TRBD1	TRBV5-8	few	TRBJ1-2	TGTGCCAGCAGCCAAGATTCGACAGGGGATGGCTACACCTTC	CASSQDSTGDGYTF
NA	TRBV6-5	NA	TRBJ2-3	TGTGCCAGCAGTTACTCACCCGAGGATACGCAGTATTTT	CASSYSPEDTQYF
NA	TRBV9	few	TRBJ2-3	TGTGCCAGCAGCGTAGGTGGGGGGAGCACAGATACGCAGTATTTT	CASSVGGGSTDTQYF
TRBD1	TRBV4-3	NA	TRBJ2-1	TGCGCCAGCAGCCAAGATGAGGGGACAGGAGCTCGAAGGCAGTTCTTC	CASSQDEGTGARRQFF